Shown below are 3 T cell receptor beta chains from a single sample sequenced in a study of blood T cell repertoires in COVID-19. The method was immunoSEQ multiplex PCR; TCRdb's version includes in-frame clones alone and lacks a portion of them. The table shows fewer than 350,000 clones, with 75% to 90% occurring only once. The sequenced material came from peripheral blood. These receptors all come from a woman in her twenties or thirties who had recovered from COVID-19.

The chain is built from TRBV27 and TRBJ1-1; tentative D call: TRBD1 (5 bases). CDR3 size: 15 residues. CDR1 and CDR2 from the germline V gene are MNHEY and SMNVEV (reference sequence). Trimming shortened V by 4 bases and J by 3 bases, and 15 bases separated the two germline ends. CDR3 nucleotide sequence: TGTGCCAGCAGTTCCATCGGGGGTTCGTACACTGAAGCTTTCTTT. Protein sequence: CASSSIGGSYTEAFF.

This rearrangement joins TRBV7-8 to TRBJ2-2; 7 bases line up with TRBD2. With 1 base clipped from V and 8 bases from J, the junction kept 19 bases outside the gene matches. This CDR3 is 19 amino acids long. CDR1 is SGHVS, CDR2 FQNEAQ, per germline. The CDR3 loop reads CASSLGGGRGHLPGGELFF. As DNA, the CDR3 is TGTGCCAGCAGCTTAGGGGGGGGTAGGGGTCACCTACCTGGAGGGGAGCTGTTTTTT.

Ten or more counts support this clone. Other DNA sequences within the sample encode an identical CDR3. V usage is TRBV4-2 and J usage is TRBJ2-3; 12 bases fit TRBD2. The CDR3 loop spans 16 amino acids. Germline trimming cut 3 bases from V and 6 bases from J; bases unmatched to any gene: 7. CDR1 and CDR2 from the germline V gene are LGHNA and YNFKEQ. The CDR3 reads CASSQASGGAIDTQYF. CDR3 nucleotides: TGTGCCAGCAGCCAGGCTAGCGGGGGGGCCATTGATACGCAGTATTTT.